A selection of T cell receptor beta chains follows, all from one sample in a study of CD8 T cell repertoires and HIV-1 epitope variants. TCRdb's table, derived via immunoSEQ multiplex PCR, lists solely in-frame clones and lacks some. In the table there are about 90,000 clones, 74% of which are singletons. The material sequenced was uncultured baseline CD8+ T cells from peripheral blood mononuclear cells (PBMCs). These receptors all come from a male donor with HIV. Each CDR3 is given with its conserved first and last residue. A D gene is named only where the DNA matches it firmly. Clone size is stated in some rows and not others, as once, few, many or a class when expanded.

cdr3_aa | cdr3_nt | d_call | v_call | clone_size | j_call
CATSSRDRAYEQYF | TGTGCCACCAGCAGCCGGGACAGGGCCTACGAGCAGTACTTC | TRBD1 | TRBV15 | - | TRBJ2-7
CASSPRPGTPNTEAFF | TGTGCCAGCTCACCCCGCCCCGGGACACCAAACACTGAAGCTTTCTTT | - | TRBV18 | - | TRBJ1-1
CASSSPLGAFF | TGTGCCAGCAGCTCGCCGCTCGGAGCTTTCTTT | - | TRBV7-2 | - | TRBJ1-1
CASSQDWGQGRETQYF | TGCGCCAGCAGCCAAGATTGGGGACAGGGAAGGGAGACCCAGTACTTC | TRBD1 | TRBV4-1 | once | TRBJ2-5
CASSYGTGTGHYEQYF | TGTGCCAGCAGTTACGGGACCGGGACAGGGCACTACGAGCAGTACTTC | TRBD1 | TRBV6-6 | - | TRBJ2-7
CASSVSSGSYEQYF | TGTGCCAGCAGCGTCTCTAGCGGGAGCTACGAGCAGTACTTC | TRBD2 | TRBV9 | - | TRBJ2-7
CASSETQAPPRETQYF | TGTGCCAGCAGTGAGACCCAGGCCCCACCTCGAGAGACCCAGTACTTC | - | TRBV6-1 | - | TRBJ2-5
CASSRKETQYF | TGTGCCAGCAGTCGAAAAGAGACCCAGTACTTC | - | TRBV6-5 | once | TRBJ2-5
CASSLRTGGAGGELFF | TGCGCCAGCAGCCTACGGACAGGGGGCGCCGGCGGGGAGCTGTTTTTT | TRBD1 | TRBV5-1 | - | TRBJ2-2
CASSPTLEGAETQYF | TGTGCCAGCTCGCCAACTCTTGAGGGGGCAGAGACCCAGTACTTC | TRBD1 | TRBV18 | - | TRBJ2-5
CATSRDPREQLKQFF | TGTGCCACCAGCAGAGACCCCCGGGAGCAGCTTAAGCAGTTCTTC | - | TRBV15 | - | TRBJ2-1
CASSFSTGSYEQYF | TGTGCCAGCAGTTTCTCGACGGGCAGCTACGAGCAGTACTTC | - | TRBV28 | - | TRBJ2-7
CASSIAGGGLSSYNEQFF | TGTGCCAGTAGTATAGCGGGAGGGGGTCTGAGCTCCTACAATGAGCAGTTCTTC | TRBD2 | TRBV19 | few | TRBJ2-1
CASRADREAFF | TGTGCCAGCAGAGCGGACAGGGAAGCTTTCTTT | TRBD1 | TRBV27 | few | TRBJ1-1
CASDRAKVLEQYF | TGCGCCAGCGACAGGGCCAAAGTGCTAGAGCAGTACTTC | TRBD1 | TRBV23-1 | - | TRBJ2-7
CASSSRQGAGEQYF | TGTGCCAGTAGTTCTCGACAGGGGGCCGGCGAGCAGTACTTC | TRBD1 | TRBV19 | - | TRBJ2-7